The source of this TCR beta chain is a study of tumor-infiltrating lymphocytes in primary liver carcinoma. Without any cell sorting, about 19-32 mg of bulk tissue yielded co-extracted RNA and DNA. For this clonotype: One end of the junction fails to match germline, which may point to a read error.

Looked up from germline, CDR1 is SGHNT and CDR2 is YYREEE (reference sequence). The CDR3 covers 15 residues. A primer in the constant region served to generate TCR beta cDNA from around 500 ng of total RNA. Each TCR beta library was derived from three nested multiplex PCR rounds that employed slightly modified ARM-PCR. TRBV1-TRBV30 forward and Cbeta reverse primers drove the first two roughly 10-cycle rounds. MiXCR, run by TCRdb on the multiplex PCR reads, gives a single entry per CDR3 protein. The sample lists about 37,000 distinct CDR3 sequences, roughly 75% occurring once. This receptor was identified in a man aged 40-49 years with primary liver carcinoma and hepatitis B virus infection. The chain joins TRBV5-4 to TRBJ1-2; a weak D match, TRBD1 (5 bases). Input material: tumor-adjacent normal liver tissue. This CDR3 reads CTSSSARGREDGYTF. The CDR3 region has the DNA TGTACCAGCAGCTCCGCCCGGGGGAGGGAGGATGGCTACACCTTC.